A selection of T cell receptor beta chains follows, all from one sample in a study of response to subunit inactivated influenza vaccine. TCRdb passed the RT-PCR reads through MiXCR, listing each CDR3 protein once. This table has about 650,000 distinct CDR3 sequences, 15% to 18% appearing once. Sequenced material: PBMCs from blood, taken roughly 12 days after vaccination. The receptors stem from a man aged 45-65 years who received an inactivated influenza vaccine. CDR3s leave out the opening cysteine and the closing phenylalanine or tryptophan. D genes are given only for firm matches. Size is omitted from some rows. Given values are once, few, many or a class for expanded clones.

V: TRBV7-9
D: -
J: TRBJ2-1
size: many
CDR3: ASSTFPGVAYNEQF

V: TRBV28
D: -
J: TRBJ2-4
size: few
CDR3: ASSLSLGAKNIQY

V: TRBV20-1
D: -
J: TRBJ2-3
size: many
CDR3: SAGIGTDTQY

V: TRBV4-1
D: -
J: TRBJ1-2
size: -
CDR3: ASSQDFPGKSGYT

V: TRBV29-1
D: TRBD1
J: TRBJ2-1
size: few
CDR3: SVGQGSGSNEQF

V: TRBV5-1
D: -
J: TRBJ2-7
size: -
CDR3: ASSSHTYEQY

V: TRBV7-2
D: TRBD1
J: TRBJ2-7
size: few
CDR3: ASSIQGVGTYEQY

V: TRBV9
D: -
J: TRBJ1-5
size: few
CDR3: ASSAGGNQPQH

V: TRBV4-2
D: TRBD2
J: TRBJ2-5
size: few
CDR3: ASSQDKRGGQETQY

V: TRBV29-1
D: -
J: TRBJ2-1
size: -
CDR3: SVEDPETSNEQF

V: TRBV11-2
D: -
J: TRBJ1-1
size: -
CDR3: ASSLSRAYTEAF

V: TRBV19
D: TRBD2
J: TRBJ2-7
size: -
CDR3: ASSYGTSGTGEQY

V: TRBV28
D: -
J: TRBJ2-5
size: few
CDR3: ASSSYEETQY

V: TRBV20-1
D: TRBD2
J: TRBJ2-3
size: -
CDR3: SAGSPLAGDSTDTQY

V: TRBV7-9
D: -
J: TRBJ1-1
size: -
CDR3: ASGPSAISTEAF

V: TRBV20-1
D: -
J: TRBJ2-7
size: -
CDR3: SAGYSAGNEQY

V: TRBV20-1
D: TRBD2
J: TRBJ2-3
size: -
CDR3: SASLERGYTDTQY

V: TRBV2
D: TRBD2
J: TRBJ2-7
size: -
CDR3: ASSEARFLLAGYEQY

V: TRBV9
D: -
J: TRBJ2-7
size: few
CDR3: ASSVDRASFYEQY

V: TRBV6-1
D: -
J: TRBJ2-5
size: -
CDR3: ASSRLPEFWQETQY

V: TRBV12-3/TRBV12-4
D: -
J: TRBJ1-4
size: -
CDR3: ASCGGAGEKLF

V: TRBV4-3
D: -
J: TRBJ2-3
size: few
CDR3: ASSQVGGYTDTQY

V: TRBV5-1
D: TRBD1
J: TRBJ2-2
size: few
CDR3: ASSFRDSSTGELF

V: TRBV12-3/TRBV12-4
D: -
J: TRBJ1-2
size: many
CDR3: ASSLRAMWADYGYT

V: TRBV28
D: -
J: TRBJ1-3
size: many
CDR3: ASITGGGSGNTIY

V: TRBV7-9
D: TRBD1
J: TRBJ2-1
size: -
CDR3: ASSFGTANNEQF

V: TRBV5-1
D: -
J: TRBJ2-2
size: -
CDR3: ASSDGINTGELF